Listed below are T cell receptor beta chains from one sample, sequenced in a study of OX40 agonist ivuxolimab in advanced cancers. TCRdb keeps only in-frame clones here, not all; method: immunoSEQ multiplex PCR. The table has approximately 89,000 clones, around 90% seen once. The specimen was CD4+ or CD8+ T cells sorted from blood, collected in a trial of the OX40 agonist ivuxolimab. The receptors come from an adult with an advanced solid tumor such as melanoma, head and neck, liver or kidney cancer. Both conserved end residues are part of each CDR3. D genes are given only for firm matches. Clone size is not always given. Where it is, it says once, few, many or a class for expanded clones.

abundance	v_gene	j_gene	d_gene	CDR3aa	CDR3nt
.	TRBV28	TRBJ2-7	.	CASETGQFGPYEQYF	TGTGCCAGCGAAACAGGCCAATTTGGGCCCTACGAGCAGTACTTC
once	TRBV5-6	TRBJ2-1	TRBD2	CASSLASGGLMNNEQFF	TGTGCCAGCAGCTTAGCTAGCGGGGGTCTGATGAACAATGAGCAGTTCTTC
.	TRBV5-1	TRBJ2-2	TRBD1	CASSRGQGDTGELFF	TGCGCCAGCAGCAGGGGACAGGGGGACACCGGGGAGCTGTTTTTT
.	TRBV19	TRBJ1-6	.	CASSLHMSSYNSPLHF	TGTGCCAGTAGTCTCCACATGAGCTCCTATAATTCACCCCTCCACTTT
.	TRBV2	TRBJ2-7	.	CASSEVTVGNEQYF	TGTGCCAGCAGTGAAGTGACAGTAGGGAACGAGCAGTACTTC
.	TRBV28	TRBJ2-2	TRBD1	CASRKSTGTNTGELFF	TGTGCCAGCAGAAAATCGACAGGGACGAACACCGGGGAGCTGTTTTTT
.	TRBV27	TRBJ1-2	.	CASSRGPGSNYGYTF	TGTGCCAGCAGTCGGGGGCCGGGATCTAACTATGGCTACACCTTC
.	TRBV30	TRBJ1-4	.	CAWSVNFRQLFF	TGTGCCTGGAGTGTAAATTTCAGGCAACTGTTTTTT
.	TRBV7-9	TRBJ1-6	.	CASSIGVDNSPLHF	TGTGCCAGCAGCATCGGGGTCGATAATTCACCCCTCCACTTT
.	TRBV19	TRBJ1-5	.	CASSTDRGSQPQHF	TGTGCCAGTAGTACAGACCGGGGGAGTCAGCCCCAGCATTTT
.	TRBV19	TRBJ1-2	.	CASSMGGPGYTF	TGTGCCAGTAGTATGGGGGGGCCTGGCTACACCTTC
.	TRBV9	TRBJ2-5	.	CASSVGDLGAGETQYF	TGTGCCAGCAGCGTAGGAGACTTGGGGGCGGGGGAGACCCAGTACTTC
.	TRBV28	TRBJ1-1	.	CASSPKSQLRNTEAFF	TGTGCCAGCAGTCCCAAATCTCAGTTAAGGAACACTGAAGCTTTCTTT
few	TRBV25-1	TRBJ1-1	.	CASSEGAGWGNTEAFF	TGTGCCAGCAGTGAAGGCGCGGGGTGGGGGAACACTGAAGCTTTCTTT
few	TRBV7-9	TRBJ2-3	.	CASSLRSISSEATQYF	TGTGCCAGCAGCTTAAGGTCCATATCGTCCGAAGCTACGCAGTATTTT
.	TRBV19	TRBJ2-3	TRBD1	CASSDGQGARDTQYF	TGTGCCAGTAGTGACGGACAGGGGGCGAGAGATACGCAGTATTTT
.	TRBV7-2	TRBJ2-1	TRBD1	CASSARDRVYNEQFF	TGTGCCAGCAGCGCTCGGGACAGGGTCTACAATGAGCAGTTCTTC
.	TRBV11-2	TRBJ2-2	TRBD2	CASSFGTRNTGELFF	TGTGCCAGCAGCTTTGGGACTAGAAACACCGGGGAGCTGTTTTTT
.	TRBV28	TRBJ2-7	TRBD1	CASTGAGTGRYEQYF	TGTGCCAGCACCGGGGCGGGGACAGGCAGGTACGAGCAGTACTTC
few	TRBV2	TRBJ1-1	.	CATADQVNTEAFF	TGTGCCACCGCCGATCAAGTTAACACTGAAGCTTTCTTT
.	TRBV5-1	TRBJ2-2	TRBD2	CASSSLAGVTGELFF	TGCGCCAGCAGCTCCTTAGCGGGGGTTACCGGGGAGCTGTTTTTT
.	TRBV7-6	TRBJ2-2	.	CASSAGPINTGELFF	TGTGCCAGCAGCGCCGGGCCGATAAACACCGGGGAGCTGTTTTTT
.	TRBV6-5	TRBJ2-2	.	CASSYRQPANTGELFF	TGTGCCAGCAGTTATCGACAGCCCGCGAACACCGGGGAGCTGTTTTTT
.	TRBV19	TRBJ2-2	TRBD1	CASSVQGIGGELFF	TGTGCCAGTAGTGTACAGGGGATTGGCGGGGAGCTGTTTTTT
few	TRBV27	TRBJ2-7	TRBD1	CASRQGSNYEQYF	TGTGCCAGCAGACAGGGGTCCAACTACGAGCAGTACTTC
.	TRBV2	TRBJ2-7	TRBD2	CASSARTSGGFYEQYF	TGTGCCAGCAGTGCTCGGACTAGCGGGGGCTTCTACGAGCAGTACTTC
.	TRBV7-2	TRBJ1-2	.	CASSLVDPGYTF	TGTGCCAGCAGCTTAGTAGATCCTGGCTACACCTTC
.	TRBV7-9	TRBJ2-5	TRBD1	CASSSLRGRETQYF	TGTGCCAGCAGCTCACTCAGGGGGCGAGAGACCCAGTACTTC
.	TRBV19	TRBJ1-2	TRBD1	CASRAIPGQGLGYGYTF	TGTGCCAGTAGGGCTATCCCGGGACAGGGCCTTGGCTATGGCTACACCTTC
.	TRBV23-1	TRBJ2-3	.	CASTYPRSLPAADTQYF	TGCGCCAGCACTTACCCCCGTTCACTCCCCGCGGCAGATACGCAGTATTTT
.	TRBV9	TRBJ2-4	.	CASSAGQGKNIQYF	TGTGCCAGCAGCGCCGGGCAGGGGAAAAACATTCAGTACTTC
few	TRBV7-9	TRBJ2-7	TRBD1	CASSARFRQGRYEQYF	TGTGCCAGCAGCGCGAGATTCAGACAGGGGCGCTACGAGCAGTACTTC
once	TRBV7-2	TRBJ2-5	TRBD1	CASSLMTGQETQYF	TGTGCCAGCAGCTTAATGACAGGGCAAGAGACCCAGTACTTC
.	TRBV5-1	TRBJ2-1	TRBD2	CASSPSGSSGGNNEQFF	TGCGCCAGCAGTCCCTCGGGTAGTAGCGGGGGAAACAATGAGCAGTTCTTC
once	TRBV18	TRBJ1-1	.	CASGNRDGTEAFF	TGTGCCAGCGGAAACAGGGACGGCACTGAAGCTTTCTTT
.	TRBV18	TRBJ1-1	.	CASSPRTENTEAFF	TGTGCCAGCTCACCAAGGACAGAAAACACTGAAGCTTTCTTT
.	TRBV18	TRBJ1-1	.	CASSQGQNTEAFF	TGTGCCAGCTCACAGGGACAGAACACTGAAGCTTTCTTT
.	TRBV4-3	TRBJ1-1	.	CASSQVGHLNTEAFF	TGCGCCAGCAGCCAAGTCGGACATTTGAACACTGAAGCTTTCTTT
once	TRBV19	TRBJ2-3	.	CASRSLDTDTQYF	TGTGCCAGTAGATCCCTTGACACAGATACGCAGTATTTT
.	TRBV2	TRBJ2-3	.	CASSETGKDTQYF	TGTGCCAGCAGTGAAACAGGGAAAGATACGCAGTATTTT
.	TRBV7-2	TRBJ1-6	.	CASTPTGQGLTPLHF	TGTGCCAGCACCCCAACGGGGCAGGGTCTAACACCCCTCCACTTT
few	TRBV11-2	TRBJ1-2	.	CASSFSRKGYTF	TGTGCCAGCAGCTTTTCGAGGAAAGGCTACACCTTC
.	TRBV6-1	TRBJ1-2	.	CASNSLGANYGYTF	TGTGCCAGCAACAGCCTTGGGGCTAACTATGGCTACACCTTC
.	TRBV5-4	TRBJ2-7	TRBD1	CASSLVRDSDEQYF	TGTGCCAGCAGCTTGGTTAGGGACAGCGACGAGCAGTACTTC
.	TRBV7-2	TRBJ2-7	.	CASSQRTVYEQYF	TGTGCCAGCAGCCAAAGGACAGTTTACGAGCAGTACTTC
.	TRBV18	TRBJ2-5	.	CASSPPNRPWEETQYF	TGTGCCAGCTCACCCCCTAACCGCCCGTGGGAAGAGACCCAGTACTTC
.	TRBV5-1	TRBJ2-2	.	CASSLDRADTGELFF	TGCGCCAGCAGCTTGGACAGGGCCGACACCGGGGAGCTGTTTTTT
.	TRBV5-6	TRBJ1-3	.	CASSLARVSGNTIYF	TGTGCCAGCAGCTTGGCCAGGGTCTCTGGAAACACCATATATTTT
.	TRBV10-1	TRBJ2-3	.	CASSGGTGLGDTQYF	TGCGCCAGCAGTGGGGGAACAGGGTTGGGAGATACGCAGTATTTT
few	TRBV21-1	TRBJ2-1	.	CASRPSAGPFF	TGTGCCAGCAGACCTTCGGCAGGGCCGTTCTTC